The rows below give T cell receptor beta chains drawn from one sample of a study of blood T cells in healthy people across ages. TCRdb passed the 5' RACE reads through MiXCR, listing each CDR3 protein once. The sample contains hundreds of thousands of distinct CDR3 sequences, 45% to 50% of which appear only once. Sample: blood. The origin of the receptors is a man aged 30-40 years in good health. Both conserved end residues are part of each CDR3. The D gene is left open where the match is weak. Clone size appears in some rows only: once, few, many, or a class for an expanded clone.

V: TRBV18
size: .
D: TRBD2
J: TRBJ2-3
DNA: TGTGCCAGCTCACCACTAGCGGGGGGCAAGACGGATACGCAGTATTTT
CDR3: CASSPLAGGKTDTQYF

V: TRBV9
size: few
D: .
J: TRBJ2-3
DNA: TGTGCCAGCAGCGTAGAAGGGACAAACACAGATACGCAGTATTTT
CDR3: CASSVEGTNTDTQYF

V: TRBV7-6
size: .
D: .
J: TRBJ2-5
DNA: TGTGCCACGTCGTGGCCAGTTGGAGAGACCCAGTACTTC
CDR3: CATSWPVGETQYF

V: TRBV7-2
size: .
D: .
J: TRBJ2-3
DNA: TGTGCCAGCAGCTTAGTTCCGGGGGTGGGGACAGATACGCAGTATTTT
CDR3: CASSLVPGVGTDTQYF

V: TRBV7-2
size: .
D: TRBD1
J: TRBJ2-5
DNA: TGTGCCAGCAGCTTAGTAGGGACAGGGGGCCATGAGCAGTACTTC
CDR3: CASSLVGTGGHEQYF

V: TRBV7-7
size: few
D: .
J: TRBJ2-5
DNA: TGTGCTAGCAGCCAAGGCGCAGGGCAAGGGGGGACCCAGTACTTC
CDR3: CASSQGAGQGGTQYF

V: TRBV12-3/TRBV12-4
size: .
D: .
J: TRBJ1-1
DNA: TGTGCCAGCACCCGGGGGATGAGCACTGAAGCTTTCTTT
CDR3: CASTRGMSTEAFF

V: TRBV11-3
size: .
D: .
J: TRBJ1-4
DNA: TGTGCCAGCGCCCAGTCCCGTGGGGGCAAGGAAACTAATGAAAAACTGTTTTTT
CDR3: CASAQSRGGKETNEKLFF

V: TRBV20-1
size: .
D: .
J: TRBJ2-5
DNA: TGCAGTGCCCCCGGACTGTACCAAGAGACCCAGTACTTC
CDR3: CSAPGLYQETQYF

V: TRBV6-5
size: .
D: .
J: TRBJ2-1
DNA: TGTGCCAGCAGTTACTCGCCGGGATACAATGAGCAGTTCTTC
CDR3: CASSYSPGYNEQFF

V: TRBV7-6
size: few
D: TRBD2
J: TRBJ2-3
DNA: TGTGCCAGCAGCTTTAGCGGGGGGCATGAAACTGCGCAGTATTTT
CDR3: CASSFSGGHETAQYF

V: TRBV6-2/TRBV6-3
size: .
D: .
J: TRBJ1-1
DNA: TGTGCCAGCAGCATCACGACATTGAACACTGAAGCTTTCTTT
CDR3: CASSITTLNTEAFF

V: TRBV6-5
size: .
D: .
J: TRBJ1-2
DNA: TGTGCCAGCTGTTTCATGGACACACAAGGCTATGGCTACACCTTC
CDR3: CASCFMDTQGYGYTF

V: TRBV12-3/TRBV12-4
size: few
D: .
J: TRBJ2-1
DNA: TGTGCCAGCAGTCCGGCCGGGGCCTACTACAATGAGCAGTTCTTC
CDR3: CASSPAGAYYNEQFF

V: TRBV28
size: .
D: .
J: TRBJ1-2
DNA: TGTGCCAGCAGTCGATTGGGGGGCTACACCTTC
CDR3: CASSRLGGYTF

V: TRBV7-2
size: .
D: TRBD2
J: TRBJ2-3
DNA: TGTGCCAGCAGCTCCCTTAGCGGGGGGGCCACAGATACGCAGTATTTT
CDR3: CASSSLSGGATDTQYF

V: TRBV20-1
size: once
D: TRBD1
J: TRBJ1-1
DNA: TGCAGTGCTAGAGTCGGGACAGGGTGGGCTTTCTTT
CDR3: CSARVGTGWAFF